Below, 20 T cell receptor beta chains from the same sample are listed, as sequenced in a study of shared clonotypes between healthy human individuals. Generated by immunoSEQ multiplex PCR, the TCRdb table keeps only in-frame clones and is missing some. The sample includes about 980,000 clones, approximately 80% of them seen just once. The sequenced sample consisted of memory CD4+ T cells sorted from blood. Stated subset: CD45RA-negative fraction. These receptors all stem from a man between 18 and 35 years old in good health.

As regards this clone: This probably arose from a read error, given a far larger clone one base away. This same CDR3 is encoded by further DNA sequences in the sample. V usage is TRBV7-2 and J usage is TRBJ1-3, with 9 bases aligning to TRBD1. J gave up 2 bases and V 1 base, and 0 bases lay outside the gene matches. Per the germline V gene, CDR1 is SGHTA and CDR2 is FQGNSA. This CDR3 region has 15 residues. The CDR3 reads CASSLDRGPGNTIYF. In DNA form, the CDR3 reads TGTGCCAGCAGCTTAGACAGGGGGCCTGGAAACACCATATATTTT.

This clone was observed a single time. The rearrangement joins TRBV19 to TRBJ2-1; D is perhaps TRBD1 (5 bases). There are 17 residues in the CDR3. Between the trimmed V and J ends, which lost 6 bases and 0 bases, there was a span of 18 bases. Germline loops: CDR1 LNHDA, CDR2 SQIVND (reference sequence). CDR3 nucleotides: TGTGCCAGTAGCTGGGCTACAGGTTCAAGCTCCTACAATGAGCAGTTCTTC. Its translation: CASSWATGSSSYNEQFF.

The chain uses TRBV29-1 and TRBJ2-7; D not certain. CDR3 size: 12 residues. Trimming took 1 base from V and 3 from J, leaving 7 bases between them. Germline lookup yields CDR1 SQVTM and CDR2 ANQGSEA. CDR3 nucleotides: TGCAGCGTTGAAGGGAAGTTCTACGAGCAGTACTTC. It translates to CSVEGKFYEQYF.

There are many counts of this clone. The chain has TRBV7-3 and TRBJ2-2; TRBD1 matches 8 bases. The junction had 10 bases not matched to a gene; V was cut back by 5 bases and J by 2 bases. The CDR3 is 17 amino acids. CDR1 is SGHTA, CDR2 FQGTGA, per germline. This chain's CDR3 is CASSQLLTGANTGELFF. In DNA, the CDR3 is TGTGCCAGCAGCCAACTTCTGACAGGGGCCAACACCGGGGAGCTGTTTTTT. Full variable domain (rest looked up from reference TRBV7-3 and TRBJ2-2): GAGVSQTPSNKVTEKGKYVELRCDPISGHTALYWYRQSLGQGPEFLIYFQGTGAADDSGLPNDRFFAVRPEGSVSTLKIQRTERGDSAVYLCASSQLLTGANTGELFFGEGSRLTVL.

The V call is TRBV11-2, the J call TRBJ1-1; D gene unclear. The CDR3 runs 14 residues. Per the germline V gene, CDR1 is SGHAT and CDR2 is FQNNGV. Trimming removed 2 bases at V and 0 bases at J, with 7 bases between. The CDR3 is CASSLNGMNTEAFF. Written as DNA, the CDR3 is TGTGCCAGCAGCTTAAACGGGATGAACACTGAAGCTTTCTTT.

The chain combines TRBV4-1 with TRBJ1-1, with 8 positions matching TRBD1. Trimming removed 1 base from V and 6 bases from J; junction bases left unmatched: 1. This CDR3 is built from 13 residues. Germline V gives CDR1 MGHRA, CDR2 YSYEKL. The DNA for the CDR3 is TGCGCCAGCAGCCAAGCAGGGGGCCCTGAAGCTTTCTTT. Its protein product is CASSQAGGPEAFF.

The DNA for the CDR3 is TGTGCCTGGAGACAGACAGGGGGCTCCTACGAGCAGTACTTC. This encodes CAWRQTGGSYEQYF. The chain uses TRBV30 and TRBJ2-7, with 9 nucleotides matching TRBD1. Per germline, CDR1 GTSNPN and CDR2 SVGIG (reference sequence). Trimming cost V 3 bases and J 0 bases; bases outside gene matches: 3. The CDR3 extends over 14 amino acids.

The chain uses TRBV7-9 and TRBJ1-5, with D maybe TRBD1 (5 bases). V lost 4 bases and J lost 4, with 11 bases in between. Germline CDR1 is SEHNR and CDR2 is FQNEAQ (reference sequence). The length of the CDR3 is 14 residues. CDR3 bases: TGTGCCAGCAGCTACGAGGGGTTGAATCAGCCCCAGCATTTT. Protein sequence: CASSYEGLNQPQHF.

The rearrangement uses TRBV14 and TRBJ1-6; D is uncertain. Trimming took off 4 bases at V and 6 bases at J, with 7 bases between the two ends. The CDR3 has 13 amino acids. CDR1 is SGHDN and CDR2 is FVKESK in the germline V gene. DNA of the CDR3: TGTGCCAGCAGCCTTGGCGCTAATTCACCCCTCCACTTT. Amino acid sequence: CASSLGANSPLHF.

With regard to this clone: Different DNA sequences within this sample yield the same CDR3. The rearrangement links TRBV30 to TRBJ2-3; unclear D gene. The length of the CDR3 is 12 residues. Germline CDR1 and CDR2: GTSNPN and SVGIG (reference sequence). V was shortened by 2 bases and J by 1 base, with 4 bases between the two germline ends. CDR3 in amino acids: CAWSLRTDTQYF. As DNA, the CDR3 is TGTGCCTGGAGTCTCCGCACAGATACGCAGTATTTT.

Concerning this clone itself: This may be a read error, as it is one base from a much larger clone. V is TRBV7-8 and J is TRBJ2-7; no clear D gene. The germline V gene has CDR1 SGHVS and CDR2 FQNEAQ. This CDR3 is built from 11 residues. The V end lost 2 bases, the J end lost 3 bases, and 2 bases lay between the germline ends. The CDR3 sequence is CASSLIYEQYF. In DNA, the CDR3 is TGTGCCAGCAGCTTAATCTACGAGCAGTACTTC.

CDR3: CASSPDSFYEQYF. DNA of the CDR3: TGTGCCAGCAGCCCGGACAGCTTCTACGAGCAGTACTTC. The chain has TRBV7-2 and TRBJ2-7; D possibly corresponds to TRBD1 (6 bases). Germline CDR1 and CDR2: SGHTA and FQGNSA. This CDR3 is 13 amino acids long. Trimming stripped 5 bases from V and 3 bases from J, with 11 bases between.

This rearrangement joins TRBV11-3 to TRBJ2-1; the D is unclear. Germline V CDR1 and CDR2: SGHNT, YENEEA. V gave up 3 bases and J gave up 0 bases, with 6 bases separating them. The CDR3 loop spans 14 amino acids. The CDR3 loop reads CASSFRISYNEQFF. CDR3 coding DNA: TGTGCCAGCAGCTTCAGGATCTCCTACAATGAGCAGTTCTTC.

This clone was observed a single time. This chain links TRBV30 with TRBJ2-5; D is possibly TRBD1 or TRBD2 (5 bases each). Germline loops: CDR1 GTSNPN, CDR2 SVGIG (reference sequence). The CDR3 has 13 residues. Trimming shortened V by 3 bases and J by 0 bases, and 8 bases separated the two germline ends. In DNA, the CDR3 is TGTGCCTGGAGGTGGGGGTACCAAGAGACCCAGTACTTC. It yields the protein CAWRWGYQETQYF.

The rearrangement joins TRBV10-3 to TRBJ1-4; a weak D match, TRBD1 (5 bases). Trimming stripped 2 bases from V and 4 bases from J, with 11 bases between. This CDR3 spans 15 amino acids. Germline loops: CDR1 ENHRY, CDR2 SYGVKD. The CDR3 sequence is CAISEPGRHNEKLFF. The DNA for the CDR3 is TGTGCCATCAGTGAGCCGGGACGGCATAATGAAAAACTGTTTTTT.

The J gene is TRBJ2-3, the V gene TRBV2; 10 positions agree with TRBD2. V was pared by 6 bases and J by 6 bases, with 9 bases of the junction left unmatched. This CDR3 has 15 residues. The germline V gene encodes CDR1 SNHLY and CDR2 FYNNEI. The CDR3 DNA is TGTGCCAGCAGAGTACTAGCGGGGATATCGGATACGCAGTATTTT. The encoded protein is CASRVLAGISDTQYF.

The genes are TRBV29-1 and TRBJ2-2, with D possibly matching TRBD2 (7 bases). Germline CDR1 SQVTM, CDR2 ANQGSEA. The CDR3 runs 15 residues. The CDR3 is CSARRGAASTGELFF. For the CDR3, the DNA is TGCAGTGCCCGACGGGGGGCTGCGAGCACCGGGGAGCTGTTTTTT.

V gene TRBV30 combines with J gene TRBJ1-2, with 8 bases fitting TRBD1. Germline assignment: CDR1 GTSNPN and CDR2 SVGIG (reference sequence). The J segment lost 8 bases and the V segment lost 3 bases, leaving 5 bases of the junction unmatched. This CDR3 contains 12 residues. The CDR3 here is CAWSQGARGYTF. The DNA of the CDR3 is TGTGCCTGGAGCCAGGGGGCGAGGGGCTACACCTTC. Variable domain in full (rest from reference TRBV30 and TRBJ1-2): SQTIHQWPATLVQPVGSPLSLECTVEGTSNPNLYWYRQAAGRGLQLLFYSVGIGQISSEVPQNLSASRPQDRQFILSSKKLLLSDSGFYLCAWSQGARGYTFGSGTRLTVV.

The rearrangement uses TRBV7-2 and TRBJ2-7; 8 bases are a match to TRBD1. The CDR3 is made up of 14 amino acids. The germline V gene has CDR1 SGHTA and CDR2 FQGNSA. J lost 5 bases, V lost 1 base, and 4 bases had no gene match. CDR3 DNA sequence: TGTGCCAGCAGCTTAGGGACAGGGAACAACGAGCAGTACTTC. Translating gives CASSLGTGNNEQYF.

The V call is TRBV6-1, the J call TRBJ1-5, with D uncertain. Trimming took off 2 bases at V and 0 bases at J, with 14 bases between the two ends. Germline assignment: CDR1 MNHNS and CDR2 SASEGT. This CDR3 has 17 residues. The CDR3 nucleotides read TGTGCCAGCAGTGAATTGGTAGGCCAACATAGCAATCAGCCCCAGCATTTT. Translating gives CASSELVGQHSNQPQHF.